This T cell receptor beta chain was profiled in a study of beta chain features in type 1 diabetes. Study summary: Cell yields, gender and age were similar in healthy donors and patients. The study, taken as a whole, reports: People with Type 1 diabetes carried modestly yet significantly shorter TCRB CDR3s in all four CD4+ subsets. When cDNA is sequenced, cells with high TCR expression could be over-represented.

Per the germline V gene, CDR1 is MNHEY and CDR2 is SMNVEV (reference sequence). V shed 2 bases, J shed 6 bases, and the junction held 9 bases outside the gene matches. This CDR3 region has 16 residues. This clone occurred a few times. The antigen remains undetermined. The entirety of the isolated RNA underwent reverse transcription, so expressed TCRB transcripts were sequenced. Clones were read by immunoSEQ multiplex PCR, and TCRdb kept only the in-frame ones, dropping some. The sample consists of a few hundred thousand clones, 25% to 30% of them appearing once. V is TRBV27 and J is TRBJ2-7, with 11 bases aligning to TRBD2. The sample was central memory CD4+ T cells from blood. The clonotype originates from a man aged 30-40 years in good health. DNA for the CDR3: TGTGCCAGCAGTTTACGGGTAGGGCTAGCGGGAGGCGAGCAGTACTTC. Translated, it gives CASSLRVGLAGGEQYF.